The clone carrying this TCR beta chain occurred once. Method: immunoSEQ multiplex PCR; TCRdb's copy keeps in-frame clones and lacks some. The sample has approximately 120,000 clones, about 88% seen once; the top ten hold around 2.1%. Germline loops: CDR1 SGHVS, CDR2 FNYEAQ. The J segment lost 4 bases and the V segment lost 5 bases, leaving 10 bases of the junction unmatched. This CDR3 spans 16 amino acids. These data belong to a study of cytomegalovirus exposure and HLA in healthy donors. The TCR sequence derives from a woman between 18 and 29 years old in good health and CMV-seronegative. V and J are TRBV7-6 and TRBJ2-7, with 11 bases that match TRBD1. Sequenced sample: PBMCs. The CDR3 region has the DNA TGTGCCAGCAGCCCCCGAAGCGGGACAGGGGGTTACGAGCAGTACTTC. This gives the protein CASSPRSGTGGYEQYF.